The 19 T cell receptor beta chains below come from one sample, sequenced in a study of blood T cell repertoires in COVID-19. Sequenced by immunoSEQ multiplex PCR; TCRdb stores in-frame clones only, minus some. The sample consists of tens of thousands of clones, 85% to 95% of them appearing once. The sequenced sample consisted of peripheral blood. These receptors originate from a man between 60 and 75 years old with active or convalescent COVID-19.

In DNA form, the CDR3 reads TGTGCCAGCAGCCCGGGGTGGGCTGGGGCCAACGTCCTGACTTTC. Its translation is CASSPGWAGANVLTF. The chain is built from TRBV7-2 and TRBJ2-6; tentative D call: TRBD2 (5 bases). CDR1 and CDR2 (germline): SGHTA, FQGNSA. Trimming took off 5 bases at V and 2 bases at J, with 10 bases between the two ends. CDR3 length: 15 residues.

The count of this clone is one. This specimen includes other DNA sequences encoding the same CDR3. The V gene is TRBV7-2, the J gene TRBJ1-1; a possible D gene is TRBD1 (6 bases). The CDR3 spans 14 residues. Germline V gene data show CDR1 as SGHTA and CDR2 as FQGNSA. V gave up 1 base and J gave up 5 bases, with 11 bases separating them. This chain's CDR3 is CASSLERTDTEAFF. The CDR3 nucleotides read TGTGCCAGCAGCTTAGAAAGGACAGATACTGAAGCTTTCTTT.

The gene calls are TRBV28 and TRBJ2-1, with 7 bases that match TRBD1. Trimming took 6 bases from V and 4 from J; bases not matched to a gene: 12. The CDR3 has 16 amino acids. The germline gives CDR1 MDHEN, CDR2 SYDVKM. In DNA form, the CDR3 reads TGTGCCAGCAGAGGGGGACAGCCCCTTTTTTACAATGAGCAGTTCTTC. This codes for CASRGGQPLFYNEQFF. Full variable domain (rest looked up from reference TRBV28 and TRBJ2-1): DVKVTQSSRYLVKRTGEKVFLECVQDMDHENMFWYRQDPGLGLRLIYFSYDVKMKEKGDIPEGYSVSREKKERFSLILESASTNQTSMYLCASRGGQPLFYNEQFFGPGTRLTVL.

The CDR3 protein is CASSPSGQGLGYTF. In DNA, the CDR3 is TGTGCCAGCAGCCCTTCGGGACAGGGTCTTGGCTACACCTTC. The chain combines TRBV9 with TRBJ1-2; 9 nucleotides align to TRBD1. Germline-derived CDR1 and CDR2 are SGDLS and YYNGEE. CDR3 length equals 14 residues. J was trimmed by 7 bases and V by 4 bases; bases with no gene match: 8.

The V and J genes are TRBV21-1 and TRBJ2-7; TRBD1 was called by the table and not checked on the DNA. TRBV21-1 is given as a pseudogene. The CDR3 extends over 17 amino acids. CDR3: CASSKPGETGGRYEQYF. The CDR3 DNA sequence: TGTGCCAGCAGCAAACCTGGGGAGACAGGGGGAAGATACGAGCAGTACTTC.

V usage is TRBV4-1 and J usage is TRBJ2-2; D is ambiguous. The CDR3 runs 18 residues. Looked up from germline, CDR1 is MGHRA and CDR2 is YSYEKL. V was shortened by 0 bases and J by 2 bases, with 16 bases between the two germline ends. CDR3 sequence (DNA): TGCGCCAGCAGCCAAGAGGTATTTAGGCAGGCTAACACCGGGGAGCTGTTTTTT. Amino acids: CASSQEVFRQANTGELFF.

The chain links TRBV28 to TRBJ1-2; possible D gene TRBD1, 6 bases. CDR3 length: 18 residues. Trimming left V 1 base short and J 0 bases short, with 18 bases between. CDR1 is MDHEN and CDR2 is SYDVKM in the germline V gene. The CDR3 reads CASSLSGRGEGTNYGYTF. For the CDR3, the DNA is TGTGCCAGCAGTTTATCTGGCAGGGGAGAAGGTACTAACTATGGCTACACCTTC.

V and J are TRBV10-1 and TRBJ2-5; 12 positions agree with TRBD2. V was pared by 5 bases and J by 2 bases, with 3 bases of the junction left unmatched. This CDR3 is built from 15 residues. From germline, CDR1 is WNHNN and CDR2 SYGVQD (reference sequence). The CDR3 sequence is CASSLGLAGQETQYF. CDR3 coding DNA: TGCGCCAGCAGTCTAGGACTAGCGGGACAAGAGACCCAGTACTTC.

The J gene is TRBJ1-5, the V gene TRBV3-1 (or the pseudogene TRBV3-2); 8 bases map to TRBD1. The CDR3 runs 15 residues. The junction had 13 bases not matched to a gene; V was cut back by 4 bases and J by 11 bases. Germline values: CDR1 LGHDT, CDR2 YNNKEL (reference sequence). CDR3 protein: CASSPGQGLLGTQHF. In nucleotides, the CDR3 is TGTGCCAGCAGCCCTGGACAGGGCCTGTTGGGGACCCAGCATTTT.

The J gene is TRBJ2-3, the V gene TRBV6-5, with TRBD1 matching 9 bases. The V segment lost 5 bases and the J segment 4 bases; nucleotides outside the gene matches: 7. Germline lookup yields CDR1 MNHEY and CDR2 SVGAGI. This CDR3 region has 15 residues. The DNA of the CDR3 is TGTGCCAGCAGTCCCCGGGACAGGGACCCAGATACGCAGTATTTT. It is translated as CASSPRDRDPDTQYF.

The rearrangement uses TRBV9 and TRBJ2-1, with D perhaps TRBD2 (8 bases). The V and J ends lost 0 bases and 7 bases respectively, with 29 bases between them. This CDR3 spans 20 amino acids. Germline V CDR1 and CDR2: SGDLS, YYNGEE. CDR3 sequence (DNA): TGTGCCAGCAGCGTAGCTACCGGGAGGGGGCGCTTGAGGGTTGGGAATGAGCAGTTCTTC. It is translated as CASSVATGRGRLRVGNEQFF. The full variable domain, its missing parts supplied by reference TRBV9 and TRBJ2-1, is DSGVTQTPKHLITATGQRVTLRCSPRSGDLSVYWYQQSLDQGLQFLIQYYNGEERAKGNILERFSAQQFPDLHSELNLSSLELGDSALYFCASSVATGRGRLRVGNEQFFGPGTRLTVL.

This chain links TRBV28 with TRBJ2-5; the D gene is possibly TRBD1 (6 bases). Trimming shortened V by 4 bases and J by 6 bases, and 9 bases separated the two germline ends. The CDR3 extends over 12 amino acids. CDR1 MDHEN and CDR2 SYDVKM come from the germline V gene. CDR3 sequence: CASSSGAKTQYF. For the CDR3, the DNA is TGTGCCAGCAGTTCAGGGGCCAAGACCCAGTACTTC.

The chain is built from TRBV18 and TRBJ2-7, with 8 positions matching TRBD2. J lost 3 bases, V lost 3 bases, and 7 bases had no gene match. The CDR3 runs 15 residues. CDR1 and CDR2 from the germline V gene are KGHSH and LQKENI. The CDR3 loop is CASSPPGLGDYEQYF. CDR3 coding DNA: TGTGCCAGCTCACCCCCGGGACTAGGGGACTACGAGCAGTACTTC.

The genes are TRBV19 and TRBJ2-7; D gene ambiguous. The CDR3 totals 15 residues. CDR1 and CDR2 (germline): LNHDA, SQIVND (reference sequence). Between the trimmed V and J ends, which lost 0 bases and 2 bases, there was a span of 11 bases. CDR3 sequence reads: CASSIEFDFTYEQYF. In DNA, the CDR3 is TGTGCCAGTAGTATAGAATTCGACTTTACCTACGAGCAGTACTTC.

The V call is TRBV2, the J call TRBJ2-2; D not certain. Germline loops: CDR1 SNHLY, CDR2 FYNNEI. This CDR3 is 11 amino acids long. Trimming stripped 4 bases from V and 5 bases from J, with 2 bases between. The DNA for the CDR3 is TGTGCCAGCAGTGTAACCGGGGAGCTGTTTTTT. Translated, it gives CASSVTGELFF.

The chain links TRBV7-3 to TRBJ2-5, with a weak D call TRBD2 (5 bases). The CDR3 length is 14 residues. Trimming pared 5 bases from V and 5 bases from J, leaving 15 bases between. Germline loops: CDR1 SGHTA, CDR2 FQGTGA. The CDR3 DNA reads TGTGCCAGCAGCCCAGGATCCCCGGGGGAGACCCAGTACTTC. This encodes CASSPGSPGETQYF.

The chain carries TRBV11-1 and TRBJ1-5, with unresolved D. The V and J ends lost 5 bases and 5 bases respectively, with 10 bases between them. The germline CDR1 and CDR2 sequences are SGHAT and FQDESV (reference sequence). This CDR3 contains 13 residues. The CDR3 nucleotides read TGTGCCAGCAGCCCGGGTCCCCATCAGCCCCAGCATTTT. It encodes CASSPGPHQPQHF.

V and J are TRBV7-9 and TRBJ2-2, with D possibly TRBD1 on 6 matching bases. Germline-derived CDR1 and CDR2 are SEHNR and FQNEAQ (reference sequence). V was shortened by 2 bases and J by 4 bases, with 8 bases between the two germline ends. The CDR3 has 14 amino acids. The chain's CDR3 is CASSLQGSTGELFF. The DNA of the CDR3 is TGTGCCAGCAGCTTACAGGGGAGCACCGGGGAGCTGTTTTTT.

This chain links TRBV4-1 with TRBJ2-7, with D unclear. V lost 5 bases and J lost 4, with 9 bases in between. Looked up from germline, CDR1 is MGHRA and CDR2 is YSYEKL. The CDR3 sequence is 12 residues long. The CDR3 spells CASSSRLYEQYF. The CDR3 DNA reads TGCGCCAGCAGCTCCCGTCTTTACGAGCAGTACTTC.